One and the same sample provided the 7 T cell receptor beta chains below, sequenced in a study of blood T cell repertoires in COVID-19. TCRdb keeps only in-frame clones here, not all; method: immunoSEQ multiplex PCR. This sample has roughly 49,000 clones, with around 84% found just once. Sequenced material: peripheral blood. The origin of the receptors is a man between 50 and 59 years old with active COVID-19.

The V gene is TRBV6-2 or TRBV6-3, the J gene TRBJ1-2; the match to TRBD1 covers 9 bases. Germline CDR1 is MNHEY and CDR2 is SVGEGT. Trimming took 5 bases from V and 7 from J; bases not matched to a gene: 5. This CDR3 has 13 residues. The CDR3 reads CASSPGQGSGYTF. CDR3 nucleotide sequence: TGTGCCAGCAGTCCAGGACAGGGGAGTGGCTACACCTTC.

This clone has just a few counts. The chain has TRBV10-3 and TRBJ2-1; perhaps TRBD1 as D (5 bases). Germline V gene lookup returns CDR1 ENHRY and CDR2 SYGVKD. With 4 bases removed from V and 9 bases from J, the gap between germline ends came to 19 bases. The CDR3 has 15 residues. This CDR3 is CAISVSKGLNGEQFF. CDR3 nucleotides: TGTGCCATCAGTGTCTCCAAGGGGTTGAATGGTGAGCAGTTCTTC.

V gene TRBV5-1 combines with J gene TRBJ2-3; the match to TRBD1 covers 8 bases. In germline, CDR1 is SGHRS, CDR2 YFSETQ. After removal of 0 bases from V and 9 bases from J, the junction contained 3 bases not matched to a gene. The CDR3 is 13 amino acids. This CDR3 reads CASSLVGDRTQYF. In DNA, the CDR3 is TGCGCCAGCAGCTTGGTCGGGGACAGGACGCAGTATTTT.

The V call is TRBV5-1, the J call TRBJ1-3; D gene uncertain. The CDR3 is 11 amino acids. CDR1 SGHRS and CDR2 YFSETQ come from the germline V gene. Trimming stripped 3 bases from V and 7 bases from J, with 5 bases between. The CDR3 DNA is TGCGCCAGCAGCTCCCTCAACACCATATATTTT. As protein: CASSSLNTIYF. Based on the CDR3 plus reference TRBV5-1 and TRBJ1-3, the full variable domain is KAGVTQTPRYLIKTRGQQVTLSCSPISGHRSVSWYQQTPGQGLQFLFEYFSETQRNKGNFPGRFSGRQFSNSRSEMNVSTLELGDSALYLCASSSLNTIYFGEGSWLTVV.

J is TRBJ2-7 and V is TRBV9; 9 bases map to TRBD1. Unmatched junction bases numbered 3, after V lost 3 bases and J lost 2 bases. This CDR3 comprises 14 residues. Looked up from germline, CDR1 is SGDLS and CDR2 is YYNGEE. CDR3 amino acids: CASSGGQGTYEQYF. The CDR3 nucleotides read TGTGCCAGCAGCGGGGGACAGGGAACCTACGAGCAGTACTTC.

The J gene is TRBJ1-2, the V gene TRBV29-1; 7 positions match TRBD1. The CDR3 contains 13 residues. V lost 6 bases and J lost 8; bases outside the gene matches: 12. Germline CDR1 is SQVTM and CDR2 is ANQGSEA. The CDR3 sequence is CSVGYRGNFGYTF. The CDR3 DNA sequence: TGCAGCGTAGGATACAGGGGCAACTTCGGCTACACCTTC.

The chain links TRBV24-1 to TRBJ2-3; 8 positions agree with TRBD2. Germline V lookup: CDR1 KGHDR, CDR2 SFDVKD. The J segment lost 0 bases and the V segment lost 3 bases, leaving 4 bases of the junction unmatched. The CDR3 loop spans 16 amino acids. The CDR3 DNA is TGTGCCACCAGTGATGCTCCGGGGGGGAGCACAGATACGCAGTATTTT. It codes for CATSDAPGGSTDTQYF.